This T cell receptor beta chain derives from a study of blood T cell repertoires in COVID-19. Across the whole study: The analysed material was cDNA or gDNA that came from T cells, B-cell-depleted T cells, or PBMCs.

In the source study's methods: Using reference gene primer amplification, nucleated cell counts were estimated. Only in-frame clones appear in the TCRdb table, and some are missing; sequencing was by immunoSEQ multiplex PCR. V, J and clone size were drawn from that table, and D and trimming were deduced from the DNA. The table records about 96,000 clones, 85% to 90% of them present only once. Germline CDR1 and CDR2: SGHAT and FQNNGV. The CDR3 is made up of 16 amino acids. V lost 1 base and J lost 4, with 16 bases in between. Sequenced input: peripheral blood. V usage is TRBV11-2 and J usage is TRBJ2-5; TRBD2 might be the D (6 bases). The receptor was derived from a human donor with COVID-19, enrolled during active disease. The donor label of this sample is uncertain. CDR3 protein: CASSLVLTGVAETQYF. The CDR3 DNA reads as TGTGCCAGCAGCTTAGTCCTTACGGGGGTGGCAGAGACCCAGTACTTC.